This TCR beta chain was documented in a study of T-cell reconstitution after alpha-beta-depleted transplantation in children. Unique molecular identifiers were incorporated into the prepared TCRbeta library. TCRdb re-called the PCR reads through MiXCR, storing one row per CDR3 protein. The table has around 78,000 distinct CDR3 sequences, 14% seen once. The CDR3 is 16 amino acids. CDR1 and CDR2 from the germline V gene are MNHEY and SVGAGI. V was shortened by 0 bases and J by 0 bases, with 9 bases between the two germline ends. Study observations and caveats: Some patients owed their high day-60 TCRbeta diversity to surviving recipient T cells and thymic progenitors. Roughly two months post-transplant, alpha-beta T cells reportedly originated from several hundred graft clones that had expanded. When one year had passed after transplant, most T-cell counts and diversity came from newly produced T cells.

This clonotype was detected only a few times. Its antigen is not known. This TCR derives from a male patient aged 2 to 9 who had a stem cell transplant for acute lymphoblastic leukemia, so the T cells may come from the graft donor. Sequencing used PBMCs, mostly from graft donor cells, obtained 180 days after TCRalphabeta/CD19-depleted stem cell transplant. V gene TRBV6-5 combines with J gene TRBJ1-3; D gene uncertain. In DNA, the CDR3 is TGTGCCAGCAGTTACTCGCCAGTTAGCTCTGGAAACACCATATATTTT. This encodes CASSYSPVSSGNTIYF.